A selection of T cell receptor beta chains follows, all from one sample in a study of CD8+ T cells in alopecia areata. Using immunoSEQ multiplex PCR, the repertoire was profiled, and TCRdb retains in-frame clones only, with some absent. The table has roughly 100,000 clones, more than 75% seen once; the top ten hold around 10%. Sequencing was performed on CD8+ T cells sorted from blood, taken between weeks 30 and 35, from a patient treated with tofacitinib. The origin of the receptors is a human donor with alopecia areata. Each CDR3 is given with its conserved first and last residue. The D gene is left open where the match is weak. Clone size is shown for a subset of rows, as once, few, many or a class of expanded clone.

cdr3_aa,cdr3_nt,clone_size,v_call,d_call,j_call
CASGFRGQGRGGTEAFF,TGTGCCAGCGGTTTCCGGGGACAGGGGAGAGGGGGCACTGAAGCTTTCTTT,NA,TRBV27,TRBD1,TRBJ1-1
CASKGQGAGNEQFF,TGTGCCAGCAAGGGACAGGGGGCCGGCAATGAGCAGTTCTTC,once,TRBV6-1,TRBD1,TRBJ2-1
CASTPDREETQYF,TGTGCCAGTACCCCTGACAGGGAAGAGACCCAGTACTTC,NA,TRBV19,TRBD1,TRBJ2-5
CASSPPGGGNSYEQYF,TGCGCCAGCAGCCCGCCTGGCGGAGGAAACTCCTACGAGCAGTACTTC,NA,TRBV4-1,NA,TRBJ2-7
CASSLPEMNTEAFF,TGTGCCAGCAGCTTACCAGAGATGAACACTGAAGCTTTCTTT,NA,TRBV5-4,NA,TRBJ1-1
CASSDRAEANVLTF,TGTGCCAGCAGTGACCGGGCAGAGGCCAACGTCCTGACTTTC,few,TRBV6-4,NA,TRBJ2-6
CASSLMAGGSDEQFF,TGTGCCAGCAGCTTAATGGCAGGGGGCAGCGATGAGCAATTCTTC,NA,TRBV7-3,TRBD1,TRBJ2-1
CASSDRENTEAFF,TGTGCCAGCAGTGACAGGGAGAACACTGAAGCTTTCTTT,NA,TRBV6-1,NA,TRBJ1-1
CASRTRDRGGEQYF,TGTGCCAGCAGGACTAGAGACAGGGGGGGAGAGCAGTACTTC,NA,TRBV9,TRBD1,TRBJ2-7
CASSLVGRGADEQFF,TGTGCCAGCAGCTTAGTCGGTCGCGGGGCCGATGAGCAGTTCTTC,NA,TRBV7-6,NA,TRBJ2-1
CASSSDPNYEQYF,TGTGCCAGCAGCTCCGACCCGAACTACGAGCAGTACTTC,NA,TRBV7-9,NA,TRBJ2-7
CASSILGAGAGDTQYF,TGTGCCAGCAGCATACTAGGAGCGGGGGCGGGAGATACGCAGTATTTT,few,TRBV27,TRBD2,TRBJ2-3
CAISDGGPDTDTQYF,TGTGCCATCAGTGACGGGGGGCCCGACACAGATACGCAGTATTTT,NA,TRBV10-3,NA,TRBJ2-3
CASTEGTLANTEAFF,TGTGCCAGTACCGAAGGGACACTAGCGAACACTGAAGCTTTCTTT,NA,TRBV19,NA,TRBJ1-1
CASTGQGASNGQYF,TGTGCCAGCACCGGTCAGGGGGCGTCTAACGGGCAGTACTTC,NA,TRBV27,TRBD1,TRBJ2-7
CASSNTGQINSPLHF,TGTGCCAGCAGTAACACGGGACAGATCAATTCACCCCTCCACTTT,NA,TRBV2,TRBD1,TRBJ1-6
CASSSGTANSGNTIYF,TGTGCCAGCAGCTCCGGGACAGCAAACTCTGGAAACACCATATATTTT,NA,TRBV7-3,TRBD1,TRBJ1-3
CASSDWDPNEQFF,TGTGCCAGCAGTGACTGGGATCCCAATGAGCAGTTCTTC,NA,TRBV25-1,NA,TRBJ2-1
CASSLDSSNEKLFF,TGTGCCAGCAGCTTAGACAGCTCGAATGAAAAACTGTTTTTT,once,TRBV7-3,NA,TRBJ1-4
CSVAVQETQYF,TGCAGCGTGGCAGTTCAAGAGACCCAGTACTTC,NA,TRBV29-1,NA,TRBJ2-5
CASSGQGVLNTGELFF,TGCGCCAGCAGCGGACAGGGGGTACTGAACACCGGGGAGCTGTTTTTT,NA,TRBV5-1,TRBD1,TRBJ2-2
CASSANKREGTDTQYF,TGTGCCAGCAGCGCCAATAAGCGGGAAGGAACAGATACGCAGTATTTT,NA,TRBV5-4,TRBD2,TRBJ2-3
CASSTRFYGYTF,TGTGCCAGCAGCACCAGATTCTATGGCTACACCTTC,NA,TRBV9,NA,TRBJ1-2
CASSLSALKVEDQYF,TGTGCCAGCAGCTTAAGTGCGCTGAAAGTTGAGGACCAGTACTTC,NA,TRBV7-6,NA,TRBJ2-5
CAKSRPRLATSWGIKETQYF,TGTGCAAAATCCCGACCAAGGCTAGCCACGTCCTGGGGGATCAAGGAGACCCAGTACTTC,NA,TRBV12-5,NA,TRBJ2-5
CASSVVSTDTQYF,TGTGCCAGCAGCGTAGTGAGCACAGATACGCAGTATTTT,NA,TRBV9,NA,TRBJ2-3
CSARETGLLYF,TGCAGTGCTAGAGAGACAGGCCTCCTGTACTTC,NA,TRBV20-1,NA,TRBJ2-7
CASSYSNRGTKYEQYF,TGTGCCAGCAGTTACTCAAACAGGGGGACTAAGTACGAGCAGTACTTC,NA,TRBV6-5,NA,TRBJ2-7
CAAKGLGANEKLFF,TGTGCCGCTAAGGGGTTGGGGGCTAATGAAAAACTGTTTTTT,NA,TRBV6-6,NA,TRBJ1-4
CSVEGAATEAFF,TGCAGCGTTGAAGGGGCGGCCACTGAAGCTTTCTTT,few,TRBV29-1,NA,TRBJ1-1
CASSIVQLNQPQHF,TGTGCCAGTAGTATTGTCCAACTCAATCAGCCCCAGCATTTT,NA,TRBV19,NA,TRBJ1-5
CASSEDGGSTDTQYF,TGCGCCAGCAGTGAGGATGGGGGAAGCACAGATACGCAGTATTTT,NA,TRBV10-2,NA,TRBJ2-3
CASSEQGWETQYF,TGTGCCAGCAGCGAACAGGGGTGGGAGACCCAGTACTTC,few,TRBV6-6,TRBD1,TRBJ2-5
CASGFGQDGYTF,TGTGCTAGTGGTTTTGGACAGGACGGCTACACCTTC,NA,TRBV12-5,TRBD1,TRBJ1-2
CASSEGLAGGPYEQYF,TGTGCCAGCAGCGAGGGACTAGCGGGAGGGCCGTACGAGCAGTACTTC,NA,TRBV7-6,TRBD2,TRBJ2-7
CASSDSSMGVDEQFF,TGTGCCAGCAGTGACTCCAGTATGGGGGTTGATGAGCAGTTCTTC,NA,TRBV6-4,NA,TRBJ2-1
CASSTFKGTSGYEQYF,TGTGCCAGTAGTACTTTCAAGGGGACTAGTGGCTACGAGCAGTACTTC,NA,TRBV19,TRBD2,TRBJ2-7
CASSVGGTGEGEQFF,TGTGCCAGCAGCGTAGGTGGGACAGGGGAGGGTGAGCAGTTCTTC,NA,TRBV9,TRBD1,TRBJ2-1
CASSQTGGPGEQYF,TGTGCCAGCAGCCAGACAGGGGGCCCGGGGGAGCAGTACTTC,NA,TRBV27,TRBD1,TRBJ2-7
CATRKKTGNTEAFF,TGTGCCACCCGGAAAAAGACAGGAAACACTGAAGCTTTCTTT,NA,TRBV6-6,NA,TRBJ1-1
CTSSYPGEGGASTDTQYF,TGTACCAGCAGTTATCCCGGGGAAGGTGGTGCGTCAACAGATACGCAGTATTTT,NA,TRBV27,NA,TRBJ2-3
CASSSTGAEAFF,TGCGCCAGCAGCTCGACAGGAGCTGAAGCTTTCTTT,NA,TRBV5-1,NA,TRBJ1-1
CASSPAGGVKAFF,TGTGCCAGCAGCCCCGCGGGGGGGGTGAAGGCTTTCTTT,NA,TRBV5-4,NA,TRBJ1-1
CASSLVGGMTVYEQYF,TGTGCCAGCAGCTTGGTCGGGGGCATGACAGTCTACGAGCAGTACTTC,NA,TRBV5-6,NA,TRBJ2-7
CASSPGEGRTEAFF,TGTGCCAGCAGTCCGGGAGAGGGCCGCACTGAAGCTTTCTTT,NA,TRBV6-5,NA,TRBJ1-1
CAWSVPGQGEDEQFF,TGTGCCTGGAGTGTACCAGGGCAGGGGGAGGATGAGCAGTTCTTC,NA,TRBV30,NA,TRBJ2-1
CSVFVAGGANVLTF,TGCAGCGTATTCGTCGCTGGTGGGGCCAACGTCCTGACTTTC,NA,TRBV29-1,NA,TRBJ2-6
CASTHGGSYNEQFF,TGTGCCAGCACCCACGGCGGGAGCTACAATGAGCAGTTCTTC,NA,TRBV6-5,TRBD2,TRBJ2-1
CSVELEVEKLFF,TGCAGCGTTGAGTTGGAGGTAGAGAAACTGTTTTTT,once,TRBV29-1,NA,TRBJ1-4
CSAPTGNYNEQFF,TGCAGCGCTCCGACTGGGAACTACAATGAGCAGTTCTTC,NA,TRBV29-1,NA,TRBJ2-1
CASSDPQRGTGTYGYTF,TGTGCCAGCAGTGATCCCCAGAGGGGAACTGGGACTTATGGCTACACCTTC,NA,TRBV2,NA,TRBJ1-2
CASSGQGAGNEQFF,TGTGCCAGCAGTGGACAGGGGGCGGGGAATGAGCAGTTCTTC,NA,TRBV6-4,TRBD1,TRBJ2-1
CASSRITGLANYGYTF,TGTGCCAGCAGCAGAATCACAGGACTAGCTAACTATGGCTACACCTTC,once,TRBV13,NA,TRBJ1-2
CASSREAGEETQYF,TGTGCCAGCAGTCGCGAGGCAGGGGAAGAGACCCAGTACTTC,NA,TRBV7-7,NA,TRBJ2-5
CASSPQVSPEENTEAFF,TGTGCCAGCAGCCCACAGGTATCCCCCGAGGAGAACACTGAAGCTTTCTTT,NA,TRBV7-9,NA,TRBJ1-1
CAWGLAREQYF,TGTGCCTGGGGACTAGCTCGAGAGCAGTACTTC,few,TRBV30,TRBD2,TRBJ2-7
CASSADRGPEKLFF,TGTGCCAGCAGCGCAGACAGGGGCCCCGAAAAACTGTTTTTT,NA,TRBV7-8,TRBD1,TRBJ1-4